These 9 T cell receptor beta chains came from one sample sequenced in a study of T cells in Graves' hyperthyroidism and ophthalmopathy. Researchers amplified the TCR beta CDR3 regions from RNA transcripts. First-round RT-PCR of the TCR CDR3 relied on the HTBI primer set. Via MiXCR, TCRdb re-called the multiplex PCR reads, giving one row per CDR3 protein. The data hold roughly 250,000 distinct CDR3 sequences, with 16% observed a single time. Sequenced input: blood. The receptor source for this set is a woman younger than 30 with Graves' ophthalmopathy.

This clonotype has ten or more counts. V and J are TRBV27 and TRBJ2-7; D possibly matches TRBD1 or TRBD2 (5 bases each). The CDR3 runs 13 residues. The V gene's germline CDR1 is MNHEY and CDR2 SMNVEV (reference sequence). The V end lost 6 bases, the J end lost 3 bases, and 12 bases lay between the germline ends. CDR3 protein: CASSEGRRYEQYF. The DNA for the CDR3 is TGTGCCAGCAGCGAGGGACGTCGCTACGAGCAGTACTTC.

This clonotype occurred many times. This rearrangement joins TRBV29-1 to TRBJ1-3; a weak D match, TRBD1 (5 bases). Per germline, CDR1 SQVTM and CDR2 ANQGSEA. The CDR3 spans 14 residues. V was cut by 6 bases and J by 0 bases, with 12 bases left in between. CDR3 region: CSVGVGGSGNTIYF. The CDR3 nucleotides are TGCAGCGTGGGGGTTGGGGGCTCTGGAAACACCATATATTTT. The complete variable domain, with remaining parts taken from reference TRBV29-1 and TRBJ1-3, reads SAVISQKPSRDICQRGTSLTIQCQVDSQVTMMFWYRQQPGQSLTLIATANQGSEATYESGFVIDKFPISRPNLTFSTLTVSNMSPEDSSIYLCSVGVGGSGNTIYFGEGSWLTVV.

This clonotype appeared many times. This chain joins TRBV5-4 and TRBJ2-5; TRBD1 might be the D (5 bases). V shed 1 base and J shed 4 bases, with 14 bases lying between them. Germline V CDR1 and CDR2: SGHNT, YYREEE (reference sequence). The CDR3 loop spans 15 amino acids. The CDR3: CASSLLQGDGETQYF. The CDR3 region has the DNA TGTGCCAGCAGCTTGCTCCAGGGTGATGGAGAGACCCAGTACTTC.

This clonotype was seen ten or more times. The chain combines TRBV18 with TRBJ1-2, with TRBD1 identical over 7 bases. CDR3 length: 13 amino acids. Germline loops: CDR1 KGHSH, CDR2 LQKENI. V lost 6 bases and J lost 3; bases outside the gene matches: 4. The CDR3 spells CASSLQGDYGYTF. The CDR3 DNA follows: TGTGCCAGCTCCCTCCAGGGGGACTATGGCTACACCTTC.

There are many counts of this clonotype. This chain joins TRBV2 and TRBJ2-7; TRBD2 matches 11 bases. Germline loops: CDR1 SNHLY, CDR2 FYNNEI. Trimming removed 3 bases from V and 2 bases from J; junction bases left unmatched: 0. This CDR3 comprises 14 residues. The CDR3 DNA is TGTGCCAGCAGTGAGACTAGCGGGGCCTACGAGCAGTACTTC. Amino acid sequence: CASSETSGAYEQYF.

This clonotype was recorded once. One end of the junction does not line up with germline, which may come from a read error. The chain has TRBV12-3 or TRBV12-4 and TRBJ1-2; possibly TRBD1 for D (6 bases). CDR3 length: 16 amino acids. CDR3 loop: CVSSTNQGGIAYGYTF. The DNA for the CDR3 is TGCGTCAGCAGTACCAACCAAGGGGGAATAGCCTATGGCTACACCTTC.

This clonotype appeared many times. This chain connects TRBV7-9 to TRBJ2-5; TRBD2 matches at 7 bases. The CDR3 length is 13 residues. Germline V lookup: CDR1 SEHNR, CDR2 FQNEAQ (reference sequence). The CDR3 DNA follows: TGTGCTAGCGGGCACAGCGGCCAAGAGACCCAGTACTTC. Translating it yields CASGHSGQETQYF.

This clonotype was recorded at least ten times. V and J are TRBV30 and TRBJ2-2; D unresolved. Germline V CDR1 and CDR2: GTSNPN, SVGIG (reference sequence). V lost 0 bases and J lost 1, with 3 bases in between. There are 13 residues in the CDR3. The CDR3 nucleotides read TGTGCCTGGAGTGTCAGGAACACCGGGGAGCTGTTTTTT. Translated, it gives CAWSVRNTGELFF. Full variable domain (remainder filled in from reference TRBV30 and TRBJ2-2): SQTIHQWPATLVQPVGSPLSLECTVEGTSNPNLYWYRQAAGRGLQLLFYSVGIGQISSEVPQNLSASRPQDRQFILSSKKLLLSDSGFYLCAWSVRNTGELFFGEGSRLTVL.

As regards this clonotype: Being one base from a much bigger clone, this may be a read error. V gene TRBV6-1 combines with J gene TRBJ2-3; unclear D gene. CDR1 and CDR2 from the germline V gene are MNHNS and SASEGT. This CDR3 is built from 14 residues. CDR3 residues: CVSRNPGRTDTQYF. The CDR3 DNA is TGTGTCAGCAGGAACCCTGGGCGCACAGATACGCAGTATTTT.